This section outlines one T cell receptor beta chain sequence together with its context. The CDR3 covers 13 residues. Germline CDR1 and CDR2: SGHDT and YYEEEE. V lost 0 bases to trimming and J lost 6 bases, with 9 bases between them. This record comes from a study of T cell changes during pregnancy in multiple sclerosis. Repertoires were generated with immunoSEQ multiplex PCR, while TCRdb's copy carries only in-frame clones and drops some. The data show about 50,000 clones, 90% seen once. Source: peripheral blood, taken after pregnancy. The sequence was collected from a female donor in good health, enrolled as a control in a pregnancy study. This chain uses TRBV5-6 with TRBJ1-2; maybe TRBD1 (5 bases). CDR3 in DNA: TGTGCCAGCAGCTTGGGCGGGGGGAATGGCTACACCTTC. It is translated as CASSLGGGNGYTF.